The 30 T cell receptor beta chains given below trace back to one sample, sequenced in a study of cytomegalovirus exposure and HLA in healthy donors. Researchers ran the PCR with 60 Vbeta and 13 Jbeta primers. Clones were read by immunoSEQ multiplex PCR, and TCRdb kept only the in-frame ones, dropping some. The data contain 55,000 to 65,000 clones, roughly 80% of them singletons. The sequencing sample was made of PBMCs. The receptors shown here come from a middle-aged woman in good health and CMV-seropositive.

This clone appeared a single time. V gene TRBV10-3 combines with J gene TRBJ1-1; TRBD1 matches 7 bases. In germline, CDR1 is ENHRY, CDR2 SYGVKD. Trimming at V came to 3 bases and at J to 5 bases, leaving 3 bases not matched to a gene. The CDR3 sequence is 13 residues long. The CDR3 is CAISDTGVTEAFF. In nucleotides, the CDR3 is TGTGCCATCAGTGATACAGGGGTAACTGAAGCTTTCTTT.

The chain employs TRBV2 and TRBJ2-3, with D maybe TRBD2 (5 bases). Trimming removed 5 bases from V and 5 bases from J, with 17 bases in between. Germline loops: CDR1 SNHLY, CDR2 FYNNEI. The CDR3 runs to 15 residues. In DNA, the CDR3 is TGTGCCAGCAGTCCAACCGGGATCACACAAGATACGCAGTATTTT. This translates into CASSPTGITQDTQYF.

J is TRBJ2-5 and V is TRBV29-1; D tentatively fits TRBD1 or TRBD2 (6 bases each). The CDR3 extends over 12 amino acids. Trimming removed 6 bases from V and 4 bases from J, with 12 bases in between. Germline CDR1 is SQVTM and CDR2 is ANQGSEA. The CDR3 sequence: CSVEQGGETQYF. CDR3 in DNA: TGCAGCGTCGAACAGGGAGGAGAGACCCAGTACTTC.

The V call is TRBV5-1, the J call TRBJ1-4; possible D gene TRBD1, 6 bases. V was cut by 1 base and J by 6 bases, with 10 bases left in between. The CDR3 has 14 amino acids. Germline CDR1 SGHRS, CDR2 YFSETQ. The CDR3 is CASSLFSGDEKLFF. The CDR3 bases are TGCGCCAGCAGCTTGTTTTCAGGGGATGAAAAACTGTTTTTT.

The chain employs TRBV18 and TRBJ2-3; perhaps TRBD1 as D (5 bases). The germline gives CDR1 KGHSH, CDR2 LQKENI. Between the trimmed V and J ends, which lost 3 bases and 2 bases, there was a span of 21 bases. The CDR3 sequence is 18 residues long. The CDR3 protein is CASSPLPDTGPYTDTQYF. The DNA for the CDR3 is TGTGCCAGCTCACCTCTCCCCGATACAGGCCCCTACACAGATACGCAGTATTTT.

The V call is TRBV19, the J call TRBJ2-1; no clear D. The CDR3 length is 13 residues. Trimming stripped 6 bases from V and 6 bases from J, with 12 bases between. CDR1 is LNHDA and CDR2 is SQIVND in the germline V gene (reference sequence). CDR3 region: CASSLLTGNEQFF. DNA for the CDR3: TGTGCCAGTAGCCTTCTGACTGGCAATGAGCAGTTCTTC. Full variable domain (outside the CDR3, taken from reference TRBV19 and TRBJ2-1): DGGITQSPKYLFRKEGQNVTLSCEQNLNHDAMYWYRQDPGQGLRLIYYSQIVNDFQKGDIAEGYSVSREKKESFPLTVTSAQKNPTAFYLCASSLLTGNEQFFGPGTRLTVL.

The chain couples TRBV7-2 to TRBJ1-2; D is uncertain. Germline lookup yields CDR1 SGHTA and CDR2 FQGNSA. The CDR3 sequence is 12 residues long. The V gene lost 1 base and the J gene lost 8 bases, with 8 bases spanning the gap. The CDR3 spells CASSLVRVGYTF. For the CDR3, the DNA is TGTGCCAGCAGCTTAGTTCGGGTCGGCTACACCTTC.

This clone was seen just once. This chain links TRBV29-1 with TRBJ1-5; TRBD1 aligns across 10 bases. The CDR3 totals 14 residues. Germline V gene sequence: CDR1 SQVTM, CDR2 ANQGSEA. With 5 bases clipped from V and 4 bases from J, the junction kept 5 bases outside the gene matches. The CDR3 reads CSVRGTGVNQPQHF. The CDR3 region has the DNA TGCAGCGTTCGCGGGACAGGGGTAAATCAGCCCCAGCATTTT.

On this clone itself: The sample has other DNA sequences that encode this CDR3 too. The chain uses TRBV7-2 and TRBJ1-6, with D possibly TRBD1 on 6 matching bases. V was trimmed by 3 bases and J by 7 bases, leaving 10 bases between them. From germline, CDR1 is SGHTA and CDR2 FQGNSA. The CDR3 consists of 14 residues. The CDR3 sequence: CASSLTGSNSPLHF. The CDR3, as DNA: TGTGCCAGCAGCTTGACAGGATCCAATTCACCCCTCCACTTT.

The chain combines TRBV20-1 with TRBJ1-3; 7 nucleotides match TRBD1. CDR1 DFQATT and CDR2 SNEGSKA come from the germline V gene (reference sequence). J gave up 7 bases and V 6 bases, and 3 bases lay outside the gene matches. The CDR3 runs 11 residues. CDR3 nucleotides: TGCAGTGCCCGACAGGGCAACACCATATATTTT. Translation gives CSARQGNTIYF.

This clone has a handful of counts. V gene TRBV30 combines with J gene TRBJ2-1; D is unclear. Germline V gene lookup returns CDR1 GTSNPN and CDR2 SVGIG (reference sequence). This CDR3 has 14 amino acids. Trimming pared 0 bases from V and 5 bases from J, leaving 11 bases between. CDR3 region: CAWSVWVQDNEQFF. The CDR3 DNA is TGTGCCTGGAGTGTGTGGGTCCAGGACAATGAGCAGTTCTTC.

The chain joins TRBV11-2 to TRBJ2-5, with D perhaps TRBD2 (6 bases). This CDR3 has 15 residues. Trimming removed 5 bases from V and 7 bases from J, with 20 bases in between. Per the germline V gene, CDR1 is SGHAT and CDR2 is FQNNGV. The CDR3 region is CASSPVGVGRGTQYF. CDR3 DNA sequence: TGTGCCAGCAGCCCTGTCGGGGTCGGGCGGGGGACCCAGTACTTC. Together with reference TRBV11-2 and TRBJ2-5, the CDR3 gives the full variable domain: EAGVAQSPRYKIIEKRQSVAFWCNPISGHATLYWYQQILGQGPKLLIQFQNNGVVDDSQLPKDRFSAERLKGVDSTLKIQPAKLEDSAVYLCASSPVGVGRGTQYFGPGTRLLVL.

The chain links TRBV11-2 to TRBJ1-1; a possible D gene is TRBD1 (5 bases). The CDR3 length is 14 residues. The V and J ends lost 4 bases and 6 bases respectively, with 15 bases between them. Germline lookup yields CDR1 SGHAT and CDR2 FQNNGV. CDR3 in DNA: TGTGCCAGCAGCTCGGGGGGTAGGGAGCCTGAAGCTTTCTTT. Translating it yields CASSSGGREPEAFF.

This clone occurred once. The chain recombines TRBV5-6 with TRBJ1-1; 9 nucleotides agree with TRBD1. The CDR3 is 16 amino acids. CDR1 and CDR2 from the germline V gene are SGHDT and YYEEEE. V gave up 4 bases and J gave up 0 bases; unmatched junction bases: 7. The CDR3: CASSPQYRGLNTEAFF. The CDR3 bases are TGTGCCAGCAGCCCTCAGTACAGGGGGCTGAACACTGAAGCTTTCTTT.

The V and J genes are TRBV27 and TRBJ2-7; possibly TRBD1 for D (5 bases). V was cut by 9 bases and J by 5 bases, with 17 bases left in between. The germline V gene has CDR1 MNHEY and CDR2 SMNVEV (reference sequence). This CDR3 is 13 amino acids long. The CDR3 loop reads CASAPGLRNEQYF. Written as DNA, the CDR3 is TGTGCCAGTGCTCCAGGGCTTCGAAACGAGCAGTACTTC.

This clone occurred a few times. The CDR3 DNA reads as TGTGCCAGCTCACCAGCGGGGGGCTTGGGGGAGCAGTACTTC. This gives the protein CASSPAGGLGEQYF. V gene TRBV18 combines with J gene TRBJ2-5; 8 positions match TRBD2. The ends lost 2 bases at V and 11 bases at J; junction bases unmatched: 10. Germline assignment: CDR1 KGHSH and CDR2 LQKENI. This CDR3 has 14 amino acids.

V gene TRBV6-5 combines with J gene TRBJ2-2; the D is unclear. The V end was cut by 6 bases, the J end by 3 bases, with 8 bases between. The CDR3 has 13 amino acids. Germline-derived CDR1 and CDR2 are MNHEY and SVGAGI. The DNA for the CDR3 is TGTGCCAGCAGGCCCGAGTACACCGGGGAGCTGTTTTTT. Residues: CASRPEYTGELFF.

J is TRBJ2-2 and V is TRBV4-1, with 9 bases fitting TRBD1. The CDR3 runs 17 residues. Germline V CDR1 and CDR2: MGHRA, YSYEKL. V shed 2 bases and J 1 base; nucleotides not matched to a gene: 5. The CDR3 bases are TGCGCCAGCAGCCAACTAAGACAGGGGGGGAACACCGGGGAGCTGTTTTTT. Translating it yields CASSQLRQGGNTGELFF.

The V and J genes are TRBV7-2 and TRBJ2-1, with 11 bases aligning to TRBD2. Germline CDR1 is SGHTA and CDR2 is FQGNSA. Trimming removed 5 bases from V and 5 bases from J; junction bases left unmatched: 8. The CDR3 runs to 16 residues. The CDR3 coding sequence is TGTGCCAGCAGCCTGCATCCTAGCGGGGGGAACAATGAGCAGTTCTTC. The encoded protein is CASSLHPSGGNNEQFF. Full variable domain (remainder filled in from reference TRBV7-2 and TRBJ2-1): GAGVSQSPSNKVTEKGKDVELRCDPISGHTALYWYRQSLGQGLEFLIYFQGNSAPDKSGLPSDRFSAERTGGSVSTLTIQRTQQEDSAVYLCASSLHPSGGNNEQFFGPGTRLTVL.

The chain has TRBV4-3 and TRBJ2-7; 10 bases are shared with TRBD1. Germline V gene lookup returns CDR1 LGHNA and CDR2 YSLEER. V trimming: 4 bases; J trimming: 7 bases; junction bases outside the gene matches: 10. The CDR3 is 15 amino acids. In nucleotides, the CDR3 is TGCGCCAGCAGCCTCAACCCCGTGGACAGGGGGGAGCAGTACTTC. Protein product: CASSLNPVDRGEQYF.

This chain links TRBV11-2 with TRBJ1-5; TRBD1 matches 7 bases. The CDR3 is 17 amino acids. Germline CDR1 SGHAT, CDR2 FQNNGV. V lost 1 base to trimming and J lost 6 bases; unmatched junction nucleotides: 12. The CDR3 spells CASSLGAGGSFSQPQHF. The CDR3 DNA is TGTGCCAGCAGCTTAGGGGCAGGGGGATCATTTAGTCAGCCCCAGCATTTT.

The chain employs TRBV6-5 and TRBJ1-6; no clear D. CDR3 size: 13 residues. The V gene lost 2 bases and the J gene lost 7 bases, with 6 bases spanning the gap. CDR1 is MNHEY and CDR2 is SVGAGI in the germline V gene. The CDR3 here is CASSYEWNSPLHF. The DNA of the CDR3 is TGTGCCAGCAGTTACGAGTGGAATTCACCCCTCCACTTT.

V is TRBV2 and J is TRBJ1-1; D not certain. V was cut by 7 bases and J by 2 bases, with 5 bases left in between. The CDR3 is 11 residues long. CDR1 is SNHLY, CDR2 FYNNEI, per germline. CDR3 sequence reads: CASMRNTEAFF. The CDR3 nucleotides read TGTGCCAGCATGAGAAACACTGAAGCTTTCTTT.

J is TRBJ2-7 and V is TRBV10-1, with D possibly matching TRBD1 (6 bases). Deletions cut 5 bases from V and 6 bases from J, with 11 bases between. Germline V gene lookup returns CDR1 WNHNN and CDR2 SYGVQD (reference sequence). The CDR3 spans 12 residues. The CDR3 loop reads CASSSTGFEQYF. The CDR3 DNA follows: TGCGCCAGCAGTTCTACAGGGTTCGAGCAGTACTTC.

The gene calls are TRBV19 and TRBJ1-5, with a tentative D call TRBD1 (5 bases). V lost 6 bases, J lost 1 base, and 19 bases lay in between. The CDR3 contains 17 residues. Germline lookup yields CDR1 LNHDA and CDR2 SQIVND (reference sequence). For the CDR3, the DNA is TGTGCCAGTAGCCCCCGGACGGGGGATGGGAGCAATCAGCCCCAGCATTTT. It codes for CASSPRTGDGSNQPQHF.

This sequence joins TRBV30 and TRBJ1-2, with D tentatively TRBD1 (5 bases). Germline loops: CDR1 GTSNPN, CDR2 SVGIG (reference sequence). Trimming took off 0 bases at V and 8 bases at J, with 13 bases between the two ends. This CDR3 has 13 amino acids. The CDR3 here is CAWSVQAGGGYTF. The DNA of the CDR3 is TGTGCCTGGAGTGTACAAGCCGGGGGAGGCTACACCTTC.

The rearrangement joins TRBV29-1 to TRBJ1-2; D remains unclear. The CDR3 contains 15 residues. The V end was cut by 0 bases, the J end by 4 bases, with 15 bases between. Germline CDR1 reads SQVTM; CDR2 reads ANQGSEA. CDR3 nucleotide sequence: TGCAGCGTTGAAGATCGTCGTACGGTTACCTATGGCTACACCTTC. This sequence encodes CSVEDRRTVTYGYTF.

The V call is TRBV14, the J call TRBJ2-3; TRBD1 matches 10 bases. The CDR3 loop spans 16 amino acids. The germline CDR1 and CDR2 sequences are SGHDN and FVKESK. Losses at the gene ends were 4 bases for V and 2 bases for J; bases not matched to a gene: 6. CDR3 amino acids: CASSRETGGSTDTQYF. DNA of the CDR3: TGTGCCAGCAGCCGGGAGACAGGGGGCTCCACAGATACGCAGTATTTT. Complete variable domain (other parts from reference TRBV14 and TRBJ2-3): EAGVTQFPSHSVIEKGQTVTLRCDPISGHDNLYWYRRVMGKEIKFLLHFVKESKQDESGMPNNRFLAERTGGTYSTLKVQPAELEDSGVYFCASSRETGGSTDTQYFGPGTRLTVL.

The rearrangement uses TRBV10-1 and TRBJ2-5; the match to TRBD1 covers 9 bases. Matching the DNA end better, TRBJ2-7 makes the J call doubtful. CDR1 is WNHNN, CDR2 SYGVQD, per germline (reference sequence). CDR3 length equals 15 residues. CDR3: CASSESGTGLYEQYF. DNA for the CDR3: TGCGCCAGCAGTGAGTCTGGGACAGGGCTTTACGAGCAGTACTTC.

In its sample, this clone was seen a few times. V and J are TRBV25-1 and TRBJ1-6; D perhaps matches TRBD1 (5 bases). The germline V gene encodes CDR1 MGHDK and CDR2 SYGVNS. CDR3 length: 13 amino acids. Trimming removed 7 bases from V and 7 bases from J, with 11 bases in between. This CDR3 reads CASIQGGNSPLHF. CDR3 nucleotide sequence: TGTGCCAGCATCCAGGGTGGGAATTCACCCCTCCACTTT.